This T cell receptor (beta chain) stems from a study of blood T cell repertoires in COVID-19. In the study overall: Acute and convalescent COVID-19 samples came from the United States, Italy and Spain. PBMCs, B-cell-depleted T cells, or T cells provided the cDNA or gDNA that made up the material.

Germline V gives CDR1 LGHDT, CDR2 YNNKEL (reference sequence). The CDR3 length is 16 residues. The germline V and J ends were trimmed by 4 bases and 2 bases, with 18 bases remaining between them. Original methodology: Using reference gene primer amplification, nucleated cell counts were estimated. TCRdb's copy holds only in-frame clones and misses some; the assay was immunoSEQ multiplex PCR. That table furnishes V, J and clone size, whereas the DNA furnished D and trimming. The top ten clones hold about 12% of a sample with 210,000 or so clones, roughly four fifths of them seen once. This chain uses TRBV3-1 (or the pseudogene TRBV3-2) with TRBJ2-7; weak D call: TRBD1 (6 bases). Sequenced: peripheral blood. This TCR was recovered from a middle-aged woman with acute or convalescent COVID-19. The CDR3: CASSPPGLRGTYEQYF. CDR3 bases: TGTGCCAGCAGCCCCCCGGGGCTCAGGGGAACCTACGAGCAGTACTTC.